Following are 11 T cell receptor beta chains from one sample sequenced in a study of T cell responses to AZD1222 COVID-19 vaccine. Sequencing was performed with immunoSEQ multiplex PCR; in TCRdb, only in-frame clones are kept and a portion is missing. The sample lists about 180,000 clones; roughly nine tenths were seen once. The input for sequencing was peripheral blood, taken on day 0 of AZD1222 vaccination. The receptor source for this set is an adult in good health.

The chain has TRBV27 and TRBJ2-7, with D maybe TRBD2 (5 bases). The CDR3 totals 14 residues. V dropped 2 bases and J dropped 1 base, with 9 bases sitting between them. CDR1 and CDR2 (germline): MNHEY, SMNVEV (reference sequence). Written as DNA, the CDR3 is TGTGCCAGCAGTTTAGTACTAGGGTCCTACGAGCAGTACGTC. It codes for CASSLVLGSYEQYV.

The CDR3 nucleotides read TGTGCCAGCAGCTTAGGACAGGGCCGTAACTATGGCTACACCTTC. Residues: CASSLGQGRNYGYTF. The V call is TRBV5-5, the J call TRBJ1-2; TRBD1 aligns across 8 bases. The germline V gene has CDR1 SGHKS and CDR2 YYEKEE (reference sequence). V was pared by 2 bases and J by 1 base, with 4 bases of the junction left unmatched. This CDR3 comprises 15 residues.

The genes are TRBV27 and TRBJ2-1; 14 nucleotides line up with TRBD2. Germline CDR1 reads MNHEY; CDR2 reads SMNVEV (reference sequence). V gave up 5 bases and J gave up 8 bases; unmatched junction bases: 5. This CDR3 has 15 residues. CDR3 in amino acids: CASSPGLAGGYEQFF. The DNA for the CDR3 is TGTGCCAGCAGTCCTGGACTAGCGGGAGGCTATGAGCAGTTCTTC.

The chain carries TRBV9 and TRBJ1-1; D remains ambiguous. The CDR3 has 14 amino acids. The V end lost 4 bases, the J end lost 6 bases, and 16 bases lay between the germline ends. Germline lookup yields CDR1 SGDLS and CDR2 YYNGEE. As DNA, the CDR3 is TGTGCCAGCAGCCTCCTTGCCGTAAACGCTGAAGCTTTCTTT. Amino acids: CASSLLAVNAEAFF.

The chain uses TRBV30 and TRBJ1-2, with D perhaps TRBD1 (5 bases). Germline V gene sequence: CDR1 GTSNPN, CDR2 SVGIG (reference sequence). The CDR3 extends over 15 amino acids. The ends were cut back, 2 bases at V and 4 bases at J, with 17 bases in the middle. CDR3 in amino acids: CAWSKSVLTGYGYTF. The CDR3 nucleotides are TGTGCCTGGAGTAAGTCCGTCCTAACAGGCTATGGCTACACCTTC. Using reference TRBV30 and TRBJ1-2 for the parts outside the CDR3, the full variable domain is SQTIHQWPATLVQPVGSPLSLECTVEGTSNPNLYWYRQAAGRGLQLLFYSVGIGQISSEVPQNLSASRPQDRQFILSSKKLLLSDSGFYLCAWSKSVLTGYGYTFGSGTRLTVV.

A few counts support this clone. CDR3 region: CASGDGLTNEKLFF. In DNA, the CDR3 is TGTGCCAGCGGCGACGGATTAACTAATGAAAAACTGTTTTTT. The chain links TRBV28 to TRBJ1-4; no clear D. This CDR3 spans 14 amino acids. CDR1 is MDHEN and CDR2 is SYDVKM in the germline V gene. V lost 8 bases, J lost 1 base, and 11 bases lay in between.

The chain is built from TRBV24-1 and TRBJ2-5; no definite D call. The CDR3 is made up of 16 amino acids. Germline CDR1 is KGHDR and CDR2 is SFDVKD. V shed 2 bases and J shed 1 base, with 13 bases lying between them. The CDR3 coding sequence is TGTGCCACCAGTGATTCCCCGACGGCACGCCAAGAGACCCAGTACTTC. Translation: CATSDSPTARQETQYF.

CDR3 region: CASSQSGTGNTEAFF. The CDR3 DNA reads TGCGCCAGCAGCCAATCCGGGACAGGAAACACTGAAGCTTTCTTT. The V and J genes are TRBV5-1 and TRBJ1-1; 8 positions match TRBD1. With V trimmed by 4 bases and J by 2 bases, 7 bases remained unmatched. In germline, CDR1 is SGHRS, CDR2 YFSETQ. This CDR3 contains 15 residues.

The chain joins TRBV7-9 to TRBJ1-2, with TRBD1 identical over 7 bases. CDR1 is SEHNR, CDR2 FQNEAQ, per germline (reference sequence). Trimming cost V 4 bases and J 2 bases; bases outside gene matches: 4. The CDR3 spans 14 residues. The CDR3 spells CASSSATGNYGYTF. The CDR3 region has the DNA TGTGCCAGCAGCTCAGCGACAGGGAACTATGGCTACACCTTC.

V gene TRBV5-4 combines with J gene TRBJ2-5; weak D call: TRBD1 (6 bases). The germline gives CDR1 SGHNT, CDR2 YYREEE (reference sequence). Trimming pared 6 bases from V and 1 base from J, leaving 13 bases between. The CDR3 runs 14 residues. This CDR3 reads CASTSRGPQETQYF. The DNA for the CDR3 is TGTGCCAGCACCTCCAGGGGCCCCCAAGAGACCCAGTACTTC.

This chain joins TRBV6-6 and TRBJ1-2; no clear D. Germline V gene sequence: CDR1 MNHNY, CDR2 SVGAGI (reference sequence). This CDR3 has 15 amino acids. Trimming shortened V by 4 bases and J by 4 bases, and 16 bases separated the two germline ends. Here the CDR3 DNA reads TGTGCCAGCAGTTCCGACACGGGATGGAGCTATGGCTACACCTTC. The encoded protein is CASSSDTGWSYGYTF.